This TCR beta chain emerged from a study of cytomegalovirus exposure and HLA in healthy donors. Study results and limitations: Most TCR sequences were uncommon, yet certain public TCRs appeared in many donors. Analyzed later, most CMV-associated TCR beta chains appeared HLA-restricted. Altogether, 150 to 200 TCR beta chains were recorded as cytomegalovirus-associated.

The PCR contained 60 Vbeta and 13 Jbeta primers. Profiled with immunoSEQ multiplex PCR; TCRdb holds only in-frame clones, not every one. This table has about 60,000 clones, over 65% appearing once. With respect to this clone: Its antigen remains unidentified.

What was sequenced was PBMCs. This TCR was recovered from a middle-aged man in good health and CMV-seropositive.

The CDR3 DNA reads TGTGCCAGCAGCGGGGGAACTAGCGTAGAGACCCAGTACTTC. Protein: CASSGGTSVETQYF. The V and J genes are TRBV9 and TRBJ2-5; 7 nucleotides align to TRBD2. Trimming cost V 3 bases and J 4 bases; bases outside gene matches: 6. The germline V gene has CDR1 SGDLS and CDR2 YYNGEE. CDR3 length equals 14 residues.